Listed below are T cell receptor beta chains from one sample, sequenced in a study of T cell repertoires in cytomegalovirus infection. TCRdb re-derived calls from the reads in MiXCR, one entry per CDR3 protein. The data show 150,000 to 200,000 distinct CDR3 sequences, less than 9.5% seen once. The sample consisted of PBMCs. The receptors were sampled from a human donor in good health (CMV status not recorded). Some clones in this sample may be carry-over from other donors' samples. Each CDR3 is given with its conserved first and last residue. D genes are given only for firm matches. Size tells how often a clone was seen (once, few, many) or the class of an expanded clone, and some rows leave it out.

D	V	size	J	DNA	CDR3
NA	TRBV7-9	many	TRBJ2-7	TGTGCCAGCAGCTTAGGGACTTACGAGCAGTACTTC	CASSLGTYEQYF
TRBD1	TRBV29-1	NA	TRBJ1-3	TGCAGCGTTGAAGTAGGGACAGGGAGAAACACCATATATTTT	CSVEVGTGRNTIYF
NA	TRBV28	NA	TRBJ2-7	TGTGCCAGCACCCCTAGCGAGTACTTC	CASTPSEYF
NA	TRBV5-5	few	TRBJ2-1	TGTGCCAGCAGCTTGGAGGTAGCCTACAATGAGCAGTTCTTC	CASSLEVAYNEQFF
TRBD1	TRBV5-8	NA	TRBJ1-1	TGTGCCAGCAGCTACCCTCAGGAACAGGGGGCGAAAGCTTTCTTT	CASSYPQEQGAKAFF
NA	TRBV7-9	many	TRBJ2-5	TGTGCCAGCAGCTATACAACATACCAAGAGACCCAGTACTTC	CASSYTTYQETQYF
TRBD1	TRBV19	many	TRBJ1-5	TGTGCCAGTAGACCGGGACAGGTCAGCAATCAGCCCCAGCATTTT	CASRPGQVSNQPQHF
NA	TRBV6-6	many	TRBJ2-7	TGTGCCAGCAGTTATTTGCTAACCTCCTACGAGCAGTACTTC	CASSYLLTSYEQYF
NA	TRBV25-1	many	TRBJ1-1	TGTGCCAGCAGTCCCGGACAGACTAACTCTGAAGCTTTCTTT	CASSPGQTNSEAFF
TRBD1	TRBV19	many	TRBJ2-5	TGTGCCAGTAGTAAGGGACAGGGGATCCAAGAGACCCAGTACTTC	CASSKGQGIQETQYF
NA	TRBV28	many	TRBJ1-4	TGTGCCAGCAGTTCAGTCGAGGTTGGGGAAAAACTGTTTTTT	CASSSVEVGEKLFF
TRBD1	TRBV20-1	once	TRBJ2-1	TGCAGTGCTAGAGTGAACAGGGGGCTGGGTGAGCAGTTCTTC	CSARVNRGLGEQFF
NA	TRBV7-2	many	TRBJ1-5	TGTGCCAGCAGCGTCCGAGGCGGGGCAGGCAATCAGCCCCAGCATTTT	CASSVRGGAGNQPQHF
TRBD2	TRBV6-2/TRBV6-3	NA	TRBJ2-1	TGTGCCAGCAGGGAGCGGGGGACCTACAATGAGCAGTTCTTC	CASRERGTYNEQFF
NA	TRBV7-2	many	TRBJ2-1	TGTGCCAGCAGCTTAGCGAGTCAGGACAATGAGCAGTTCTTC	CASSLASQDNEQFF
TRBD2	TRBV7-6	many	TRBJ2-5	TGTGCCAGCAGCTATAAGCGGGAAGCCCACCAAGAGACCCAGTACTTC	CASSYKREAHQETQYF
NA	TRBV29-1	NA	TRBJ1-4	TGCAGCGTCCAATCGTTTATGAATGAAAAACTGTTTTTT	CSVQSFMNEKLFF
TRBD2	TRBV20-1	many	TRBJ2-3	TGCAGTGCTGAGCGGGGGGGCACAGATACGCAGTATTTT	CSAERGGTDTQYF
NA	TRBV2	NA	TRBJ1-2	TGTGCCAGCAGCCCCACCCCAAGGGTGACCACCTTC	CASSPTPRVTTF
NA	TRBV12-3/TRBV12-4	many	TRBJ1-1	TGTGCCAGCAGTTTCAGGGGGAACACTGAAGCTTTCTTT	CASSFRGNTEAFF
NA	TRBV28	many	TRBJ2-1	TGTGCCAGCAGTCCTACGGGACGGTTAAATGAGCAGTTCTTC	CASSPTGRLNEQFF
NA	TRBV6-2/TRBV6-3	many	TRBJ1-1	TGTGCCAGCAGCCTTTTTCTGGACAGTACGTCTGGGAGTGAAGCTTTCTTT	CASSLFLDSTSGSEAFF
TRBD2	TRBV5-4	few	TRBJ2-5	TGTGCCAGCAGCTTTGGACTAGCGGGGGAAGAGACCCAGTACTTC	CASSFGLAGEETQYF
NA	TRBV5-1	few	TRBJ1-1	TGCGCCAGCAGCTTCTCGGGGGGGGGGATGAACACTGAAGCTTTCTTT	CASSFSGGGMNTEAFF
TRBD2	TRBV20-1	NA	TRBJ2-5	TGCAGTGCTAGAGATAGTTTGGCTAGCGGGGCCCAAGAGACCCAGTACTTC	CSARDSLASGAQETQYF
NA	TRBV7-2	few	TRBJ1-4	TGTGCCAGCAGCGTATACAGTGCTAATGAAAAACTGTTTTTT	CASSVYSANEKLFF
NA	TRBV20-1	few	TRBJ2-1	TGCAGTGCTAGAGTGGCCCGCGGGCCGGGGTTGCAGTTCTTC	CSARVARGPGLQFF
NA	TRBV12-3/TRBV12-4	NA	TRBJ1-2	TGTGCCAGCACCGAGGACGGCCGTGGCGGCTACACCTTC	CASTEDGRGGYTF
TRBD2	TRBV12-3/TRBV12-4	few	TRBJ2-3	TGTGCCAGCAGTTTTTACGGGGGGAACACAGATACGCAGTATTTT	CASSFYGGNTDTQYF
NA	TRBV4-3	NA	TRBJ2-5	TGCGCCAGCAGCCACCATAGAACGGGGCCGATACCCCAAGAGACCCAGTACTTC	CASSHHRTGPIPQETQYF
NA	TRBV7-8	many	TRBJ2-5	TGTGCCAGCAGCTCATGGGAGACCCAGTACTTC	CASSSWETQYF
NA	TRBV7-3	many	TRBJ2-2	TGTGCCAGCAGCTTTGGGTCTCGGACCGGGGAGCTGTTTTTT	CASSFGSRTGELFF
NA	TRBV7-3	NA	TRBJ2-5	TGTGCCAGCAGCGCGACAGTACAAGAGACCCAGTACTTC	CASSATVQETQYF
NA	TRBV19	NA	TRBJ1-5	TGTGCCAGTGAAAAGGCACCCTATAGCAATCAGCCCCAGCATTTT	CASEKAPYSNQPQHF
NA	TRBV5-6	many	TRBJ1-6	TGTGCCAGCAGCTTGATTTCCAGGGGCGCCGCTAATTCACCCCTCCACTTT	CASSLISRGAANSPLHF
NA	TRBV20-1	NA	TRBJ2-7	TGCAGTGCTAGAGAGGGTGGTGGCAGACCGTCCTACGAGCAGTACTTC	CSAREGGGRPSYEQYF
TRBD1	TRBV28	NA	TRBJ2-5	TGTGCCAGCAGTTTAGGGACAGGGACTTCGGAGACCCAGTACTTC	CASSLGTGTSETQYF
NA	TRBV6-1	NA	TRBJ1-1	TGTGCCAGCATTCTATCCTGGGGGGGGAACACTGAAGCTTTCTTT	CASILSWGGNTEAFF
TRBD1	TRBV4-3	few	TRBJ1-2	TGCGCCAGCAGCCAAGTCGGACAGGCGCACGGCTACACCTTC	CASSQVGQAHGYTF
NA	TRBV12-3/TRBV12-4	many	TRBJ2-1	TGTGCCAGCAGTTTGACCAAGGGGGCCTACAATGAGCAGTTCTTC	CASSLTKGAYNEQFF
NA	TRBV12-3/TRBV12-4	NA	TRBJ1-6	TGTGCCAGCAGGAAAGCCCCCGGGGTTAGCAATTCACCCCTCCACTTT	CASRKAPGVSNSPLHF
TRBD1	TRBV23-1	NA	TRBJ2-7	TGCGCCAGCAGTCAACAAGACCGGGACAGCTCCTACGAGCAGTACTTC	CASSQQDRDSSYEQYF
TRBD1	TRBV7-9	many	TRBJ2-7	TGTGCCAGCAGTGAAGGGACAGTTTCCTACGAGCAGTACTTC	CASSEGTVSYEQYF
NA	TRBV15	many	TRBJ1-1	TGTGCCACCAGCAGAGATCGGGCTATCAACACTGAAGCTTTCTTT	CATSRDRAINTEAFF
TRBD2	TRBV7-2	few	TRBJ2-1	TGTGCCAGCAGCTTACAGCGGGAGAATGAGCAGTTCTTC	CASSLQRENEQFF
NA	TRBV6-1	few	TRBJ2-5	TGTGCCAGCAGTGGGGCAGGGACCGGGGAGACCCAGTACTTC	CASSGAGTGETQYF
NA	TRBV20-1	few	TRBJ2-1	TGCAGTGCTAGAGGCGTACCGGGCTCTCGCCACAATGAGCAGTTCTTC	CSARGVPGSRHNEQFF
NA	TRBV12-3/TRBV12-4	NA	TRBJ1-2	TGTGCCAGCAGTTACGTATATAGAACAGGGCTCACTAACTATGGCTACACCTTC	CASSYVYRTGLTNYGYTF
NA	TRBV6-6	many	TRBJ2-1	TGTGCCAGCAGTTCCGCGTCGGCGGGGAGGTCGAATGAGCAGTTCTTC	CASSSASAGRSNEQFF
TRBD1	TRBV20-1	many	TRBJ2-7	TGCAGTGCGCCTCCCGGGACAGGGACTTCCGAGCAGTACTTC	CSAPPGTGTSEQYF
TRBD2	TRBV7-2	many	TRBJ2-1	TGTGCCAGCAGCTGGACTAGCGGGAATGAGCAGTTCTTC	CASSWTSGNEQFF
NA	TRBV19	few	TRBJ1-1	TGTGCCAGTATCTTGGGGCAGAGGAACACTGAAGCTTTCTTT	CASILGQRNTEAFF
NA	TRBV6-6	many	TRBJ1-2	TGTGCCAGCAGAACGGACGGAACGTATGGCTACACCTTC	CASRTDGTYGYTF
TRBD2	TRBV3-1	few	TRBJ2-2	TGTGCCAGCAGCCGGACGCTATCGGGAGGACGGGGGGACACCGGGGAGCTGTTTTTT	CASSRTLSGGRGDTGELFF
NA	TRBV7-9	few	TRBJ2-6	TGTGCCAGCAGCATACTTGCCTCTGGGGCCAACGTCCTGACTTTC	CASSILASGANVLTF
TRBD1	TRBV6-1	many	TRBJ1-1	TGTGCCAGCATGGGGACAGACCTGAACACTGAAGCTTTCTTT	CASMGTDLNTEAFF
NA	TRBV2	few	TRBJ1-5	TGTGCCAGCAGTGAACCGGGGCCCCAGCATTTT	CASSEPGPQHF
NA	TRBV7-2	NA	TRBJ2-5	TGTGCCAGCAGCTCGGACTTTCCATACCAAGAGACCCAGTACTTC	CASSSDFPYQETQYF
TRBD2	TRBV14	many	TRBJ2-7	TGTGCCAGCAGCCAAGCCTCTTCTCTGGGCGGGAGGAGTTCTTACTCCTACGAGCAGTACTTC	CASSQASSLGGRSSYSYEQYF